Described below is a single TCR beta chain sequence and its context. Its antigen is unknown. The sample comes from a study of cytomegalovirus exposure and HLA in healthy donors. This PCR relied on a set of 60 Vbeta primers and 13 Jbeta primers. The protocol was immunoSEQ multiplex PCR, while the TCRdb copy is restricted to in-frame clones and leaves out a portion. The sample has almost 200,000 clones; about four fifths are singletons. Study-wide points: It was taken for granted in presence/absence analyses that sequencing depth across donors was roughly uniform.

Germline CDR1 reads SGHRS; CDR2 reads YFSETQ. J gave up 2 bases and V 4 bases, and 12 bases lay outside the gene matches. CDR3 length: 18 amino acids. Sequencing was performed on PBMCs. The chain employs TRBV5-1 and TRBJ2-6; 7 nucleotides line up with TRBD1. The source is a male donor in good health and CMV-seropositive. The CDR3 DNA is TGCGCCAGCAGCCTAGGGCAGCACACAGGGGCTGGGGCCAACGTCCTGACTTTC. Protein product: CASSLGQHTGAGANVLTF.